The 6 T cell receptor beta chains presented below share a single source sample, sequenced in a study of immune heterogeneity within non-small cell lung tumors. In a multiplex PCR, 32 V and 13 J primers amplified TCR beta CDR3. TCRdb ran MiXCR on the multiplex PCR reads and lists one entry per CDR3 protein. This table has tens of thousands of distinct CDR3 sequences, roughly 30% appearing once. Bulk tumor gDNA, 500 to 700 ng per sample, served as the TCR template. Surgery yielded several widely spaced biopsies per primary tumor. Surgery that was curative in intent was performed on patients with untreated, newly diagnosed non-small cell lung cancer. Sequencing used lung tumor tissue. All receptors derive from a man aged 35-49 years with non-small cell lung cancer.

The chain carries TRBV24-1 and TRBJ2-5; D remains ambiguous. CDR1 and CDR2 from the germline V gene are KGHDR and SFDVKD. The CDR3 is made up of 13 amino acids. Trimming stripped 3 bases from V and 5 bases from J, with 9 bases between. CDR3 sequence: CATSDGVRETQYF. Written as DNA, the CDR3 is TGTGCCACCAGTGATGGGGTGCGCGAGACCCAGTACTTC.

By its share, this clonotype is medium-sized. The chain recombines TRBV6-5 with TRBJ2-1, with D possibly being TRBD2 (5 bases). Trimming pared 2 bases from V and 9 bases from J, leaving 17 bases between. CDR3 length equals 15 residues. Germline CDR1 reads MNHEY; CDR2 reads SVGAGI. CDR3: CASSYKDFWRTEQFF. CDR3 in DNA: TGTGCCAGCAGTTACAAGGACTTCTGGCGAACTGAGCAGTTCTTC.

Regarding this clonotype: An end of the junction does not agree with germline; a read error may underlie this. The CDR3 loop is CACSPGQGVYSNQPQHF. As DNA, the CDR3 is TGTGCCTGCTCACCCGGACAGGGCGTTTATAGCAATCAGCCCCAGCATTTT. This chain uses TRBV18 with TRBJ1-5; TRBD1 matches 8 bases. Germline V gene lookup returns CDR1 KGHSH and CDR2 LQKENI. The CDR3 contains 17 residues.

This clonotype appeared many times. This chain links TRBV30 with TRBJ1-4, with a possible D match to TRBD1 (5 bases). V was cut by 5 bases and J by 4 bases, with 14 bases left in between. The CDR3 sequence is 14 residues long. Germline V gene data show CDR1 as GTSNPN and CDR2 as SVGIG (reference sequence). DNA of the CDR3: TGTGCCTGGGGGCAAACAGGCGGTAATGAAAAACTGTTTTTT. Residues: CAWGQTGGNEKLFF.

V is TRBV5-1 and J is TRBJ2-7, with D possibly matching TRBD2 (5 bases). Trimming took off 2 bases at V and 7 bases at J, with 13 bases between the two ends. The CDR3 contains 13 residues. Germline V gene lookup returns CDR1 SGHRS and CDR2 YFSETQ. The CDR3 loop reads CASSFSGDGEQYF. The DNA for the CDR3 is TGCGCCAGCAGCTTTTCCGGGGATGGAGAGCAGTACTTC.

Within the sample, this clonotype is medium-sized (0.01 to 0.1%). The chain joins TRBV6-2 or TRBV6-3 to TRBJ2-1; 7 nucleotides agree with TRBD2. CDR1 MNHEY and CDR2 SVGEGT come from the germline V gene. This CDR3 is built from 12 residues. CDR3 sequence reads: CATTAGVGEQFF. The CDR3 bases are TGTGCGACCACCGCGGGAGTCGGTGAGCAGTTCTTC.